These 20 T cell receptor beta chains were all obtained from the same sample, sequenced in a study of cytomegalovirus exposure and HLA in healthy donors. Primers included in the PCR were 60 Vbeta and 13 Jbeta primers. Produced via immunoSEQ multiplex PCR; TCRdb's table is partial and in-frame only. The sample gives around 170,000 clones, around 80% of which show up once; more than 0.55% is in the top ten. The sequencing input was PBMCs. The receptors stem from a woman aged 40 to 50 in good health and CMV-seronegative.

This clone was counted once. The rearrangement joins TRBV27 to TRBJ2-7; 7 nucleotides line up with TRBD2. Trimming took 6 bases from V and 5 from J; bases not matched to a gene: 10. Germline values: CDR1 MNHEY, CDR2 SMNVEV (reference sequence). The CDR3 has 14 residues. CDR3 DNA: TGTGCCAGCAGCCCTGTGCTAGCGGTCCACGAGCAGTACTTC. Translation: CASSPVLAVHEQYF.

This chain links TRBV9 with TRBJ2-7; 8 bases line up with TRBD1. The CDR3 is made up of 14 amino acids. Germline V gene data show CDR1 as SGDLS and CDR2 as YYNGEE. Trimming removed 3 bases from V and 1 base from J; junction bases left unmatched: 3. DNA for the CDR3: TGTGCCAGCAGCGAAAGACAGGGGTCCTACGAGCAGTACTTC. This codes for CASSERQGSYEQYF.

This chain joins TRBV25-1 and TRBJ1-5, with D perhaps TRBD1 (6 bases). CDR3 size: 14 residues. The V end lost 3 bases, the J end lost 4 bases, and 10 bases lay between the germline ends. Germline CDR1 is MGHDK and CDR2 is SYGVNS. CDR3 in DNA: TGTGCCAGCAGTGACGGACAGATTAATCAGCCCCAGCATTTT. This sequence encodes CASSDGQINQPQHF.

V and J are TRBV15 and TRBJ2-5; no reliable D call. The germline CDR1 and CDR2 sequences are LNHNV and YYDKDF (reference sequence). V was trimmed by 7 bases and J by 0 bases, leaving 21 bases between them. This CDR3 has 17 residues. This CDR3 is CATISRAFFSDQETQYF. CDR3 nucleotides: TGTGCCACCATATCCCGAGCTTTTTTCTCTGACCAAGAGACCCAGTACTTC.

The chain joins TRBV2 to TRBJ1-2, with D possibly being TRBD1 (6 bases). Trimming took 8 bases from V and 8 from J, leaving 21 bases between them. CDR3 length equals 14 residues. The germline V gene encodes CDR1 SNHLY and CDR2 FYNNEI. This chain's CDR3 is CASEYENRVRGYTF. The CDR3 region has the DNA TGTGCCAGCGAATATGAAAACAGGGTACGGGGCTACACCTTC.

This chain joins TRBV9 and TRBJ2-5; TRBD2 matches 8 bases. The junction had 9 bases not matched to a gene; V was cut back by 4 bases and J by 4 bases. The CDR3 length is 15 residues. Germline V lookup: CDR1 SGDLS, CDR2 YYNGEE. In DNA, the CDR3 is TGTGCCAGCAGCCCGGGAGCGGGAGACGGAGAGACCCAGTACTTC. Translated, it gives CASSPGAGDGETQYF.

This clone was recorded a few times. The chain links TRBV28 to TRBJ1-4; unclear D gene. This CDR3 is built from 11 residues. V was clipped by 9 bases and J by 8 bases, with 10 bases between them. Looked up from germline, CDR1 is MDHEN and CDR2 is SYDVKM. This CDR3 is CARWKQEKLFF. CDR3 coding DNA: TGTGCCAGGTGGAAACAGGAAAAACTGTTTTTT.

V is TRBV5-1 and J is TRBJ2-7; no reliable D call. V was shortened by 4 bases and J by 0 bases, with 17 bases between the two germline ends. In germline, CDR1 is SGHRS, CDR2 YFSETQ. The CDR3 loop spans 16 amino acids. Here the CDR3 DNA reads TGCGCCAGCAGCCTGAGCCCAGCGCCCTTCTCCTACGAGCAGTACTTC. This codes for CASSLSPAPFSYEQYF.

The DNA of the CDR3 is TGTGCCAGCAGTGAAGGCAGGAACAAACAGCCCCAGCATTTT. Amino acids: CASSEGRNKQPQHF. The V call is TRBV2, the J call TRBJ1-5, with D unresolved. There are 14 residues in the CDR3. The germline V gene has CDR1 SNHLY and CDR2 FYNNEI. With 1 base removed from V and 7 bases from J, the gap between germline ends came to 11 bases.

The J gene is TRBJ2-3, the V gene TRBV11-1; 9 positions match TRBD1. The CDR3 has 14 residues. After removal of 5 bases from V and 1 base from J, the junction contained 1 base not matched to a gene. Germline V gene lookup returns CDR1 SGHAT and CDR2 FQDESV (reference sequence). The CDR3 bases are TGTGCCAGCAGCCGGGACAGGGGCACAGATACGCAGTATTTT. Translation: CASSRDRGTDTQYF.

For the CDR3, the DNA is TGTGCCAGCAGTCAACCCACCACAGAGAACACCGGGGAGCTGTTTTTT. It codes for CASSQPTTENTGELFF. The chain couples TRBV6-6 to TRBJ2-2; D is uncertain. The germline V and J ends were trimmed by 5 bases and 1 base, with 14 bases remaining between them. This CDR3 is built from 16 residues. From germline, CDR1 is MNHNY and CDR2 SVGAGI (reference sequence).

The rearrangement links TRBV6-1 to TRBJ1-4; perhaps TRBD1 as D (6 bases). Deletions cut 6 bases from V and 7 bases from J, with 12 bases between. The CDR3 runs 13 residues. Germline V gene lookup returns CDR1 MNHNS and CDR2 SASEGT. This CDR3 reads CASRGGLREKLFF. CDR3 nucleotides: TGTGCCAGCAGAGGGGGTCTCCGTGAAAAACTGTTTTTT.

The CDR3 region has the DNA TGCAGCGTTGTTAGGGGGCTGGCTGAAGCTTTCTTT. Amino acid sequence: CSVVRGLAEAFF. The genes are TRBV29-1 and TRBJ1-1; 7 bases are a match to TRBD1. In germline, CDR1 is SQVTM, CDR2 ANQGSEA. V lost 4 bases, J lost 6 bases, and 5 bases stayed unmatched. This CDR3 spans 12 amino acids.

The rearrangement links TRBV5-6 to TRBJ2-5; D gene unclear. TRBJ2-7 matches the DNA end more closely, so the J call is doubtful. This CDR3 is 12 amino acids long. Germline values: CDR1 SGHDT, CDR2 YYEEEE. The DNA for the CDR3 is TGTGCCAGCAGCTTACAGCCCTACGAGCAGTACTTC. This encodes CASSLQPYEQYF.

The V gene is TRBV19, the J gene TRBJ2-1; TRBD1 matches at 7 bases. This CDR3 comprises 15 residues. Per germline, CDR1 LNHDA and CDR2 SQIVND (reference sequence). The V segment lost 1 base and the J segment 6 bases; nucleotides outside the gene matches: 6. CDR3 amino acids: CASSIGQGVGNEQFF. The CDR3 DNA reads TGTGCCAGTAGTATAGGACAGGGTGTTGGCAATGAGCAGTTCTTC.

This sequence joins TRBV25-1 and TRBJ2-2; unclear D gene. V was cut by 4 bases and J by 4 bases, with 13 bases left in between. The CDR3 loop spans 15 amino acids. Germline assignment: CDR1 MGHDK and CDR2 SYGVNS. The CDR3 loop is CASSAFDRVTGELFF. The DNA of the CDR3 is TGTGCCAGCAGTGCTTTCGATCGCGTCACCGGGGAGCTGTTTTTT.

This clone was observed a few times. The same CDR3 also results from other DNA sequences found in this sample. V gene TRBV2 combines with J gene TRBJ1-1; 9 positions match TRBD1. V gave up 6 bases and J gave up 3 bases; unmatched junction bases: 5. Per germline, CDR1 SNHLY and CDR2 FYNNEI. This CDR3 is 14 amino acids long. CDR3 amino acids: CASRYRGHDTEAFF. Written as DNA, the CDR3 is TGTGCCAGCAGATACAGGGGGCATGACACTGAAGCTTTCTTT.

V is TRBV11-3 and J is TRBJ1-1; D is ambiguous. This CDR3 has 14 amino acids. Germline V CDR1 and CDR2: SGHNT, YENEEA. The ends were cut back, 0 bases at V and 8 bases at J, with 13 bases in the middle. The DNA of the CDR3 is TGTGCCAGCAGCTTAGAACCATCAAGCGGCGAAGCTTTCTTT. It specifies CASSLEPSSGEAFF.

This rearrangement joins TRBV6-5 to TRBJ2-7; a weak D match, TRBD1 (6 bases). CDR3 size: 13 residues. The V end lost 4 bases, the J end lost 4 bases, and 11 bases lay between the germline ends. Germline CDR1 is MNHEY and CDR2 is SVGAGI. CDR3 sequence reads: CASSLGGEYEQYF. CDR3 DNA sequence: TGTGCCAGCAGTTTAGGGGGAGAATACGAGCAGTACTTC.

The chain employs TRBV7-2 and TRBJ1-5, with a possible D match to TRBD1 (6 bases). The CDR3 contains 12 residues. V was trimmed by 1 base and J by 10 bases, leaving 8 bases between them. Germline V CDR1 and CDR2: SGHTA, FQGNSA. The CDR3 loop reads CASSLGRGPQHF. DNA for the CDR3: TGTGCCAGCAGCTTAGGCAGGGGCCCCCAGCATTTT. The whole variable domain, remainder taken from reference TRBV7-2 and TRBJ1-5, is GAGVSQSPSNKVTEKGKDVELRCDPISGHTALYWYRQSLGQGLEFLIYFQGNSAPDKSGLPSDRFSAERTGGSVSTLTIQRTQQEDSAVYLCASSLGRGPQHFGDGTRLSIL.